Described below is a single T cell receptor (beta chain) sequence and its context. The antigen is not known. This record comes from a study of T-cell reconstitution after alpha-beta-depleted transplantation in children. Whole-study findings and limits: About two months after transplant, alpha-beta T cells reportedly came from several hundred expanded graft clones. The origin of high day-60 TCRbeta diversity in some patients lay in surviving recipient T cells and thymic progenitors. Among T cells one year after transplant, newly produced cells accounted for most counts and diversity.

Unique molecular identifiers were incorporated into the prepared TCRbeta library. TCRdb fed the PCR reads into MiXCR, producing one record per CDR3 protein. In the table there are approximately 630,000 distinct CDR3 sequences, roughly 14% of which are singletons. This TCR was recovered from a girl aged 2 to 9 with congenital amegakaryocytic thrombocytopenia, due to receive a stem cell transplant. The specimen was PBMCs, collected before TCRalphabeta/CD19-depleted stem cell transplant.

CDR3 in amino acids: CASSNPGPDPQNEQFF. The CDR3 region has the DNA TGCGCCAGCAGCAACCCGGGACCCGACCCGCAGAATGAGCAGTTCTTC. The chain uses TRBV5-1 and TRBJ2-1; either TRBD1 or TRBD2 may fit D (5 bases each). The CDR3 sequence is 16 residues long. Trimming took 4 bases from V and 7 from J, leaving 21 bases between them. Germline V gene data show CDR1 as SGHRS and CDR2 as YFSETQ.